Listed here are 30 T cell receptor beta chains from one sample, sequenced in a study of T cell responses to AZD1222 COVID-19 vaccine. Sequenced by immunoSEQ multiplex PCR; TCRdb stores in-frame clones only, minus some. Among 90,000 to 150,000 clones listed, around nine tenths were seen once. This specimen consisted of peripheral blood, obtained 28 days after the second AZD1222 dose. These receptors came from an adult who received the AZD1222 COVID-19 vaccine.

This clone has a single count. The chain couples TRBV18 to TRBJ2-7; D perhaps matches TRBD2 (7 bases). Per the germline V gene, CDR1 is KGHSH and CDR2 is LQKENI. This CDR3 has 16 amino acids. With 3 bases removed from V and 4 bases from J, the gap between germline ends came to 19 bases. The CDR3 sequence is CASSPTLARGGYEQYF. The CDR3 DNA sequence: TGTGCCAGCTCACCCACGCTCGCCAGGGGAGGGTACGAGCAGTACTTC.

This chain joins TRBV30 and TRBJ2-3, with 9 bases aligning to TRBD2. This CDR3 is built from 14 residues. The J segment lost 3 bases and the V segment lost 8 bases, leaving 9 bases of the junction unmatched. Germline V gives CDR1 GTSNPN, CDR2 SVGIG (reference sequence). CDR3 loop: CARRRAGGTDTQYF. CDR3 DNA: TGTGCCAGACGGAGGGCGGGGGGGACAGATACGCAGTATTTT.

The gene calls are TRBV4-3 and TRBJ2-5; D uncertain. CDR3 length: 13 amino acids. Trimming stripped 3 bases from V and 2 bases from J, with 7 bases between. CDR1 and CDR2 from the germline V gene are LGHNA and YSLEER. The CDR3 spells CASSQEPQETQYF. The CDR3 coding sequence is TGCGCCAGCAGCCAGGAGCCTCAAGAGACCCAGTACTTC.

The chain joins TRBV18 to TRBJ2-2; 8 positions agree with TRBD1. After removal of 0 bases from V and 8 bases from J, the junction contained 11 bases not matched to a gene. This CDR3 region has 17 residues. Germline V lookup: CDR1 KGHSH, CDR2 LQKENI. CDR3 sequence: CASSPPLVQGASGELFF. The CDR3 bases are TGTGCCAGCTCACCACCTCTTGTCCAGGGGGCGTCGGGGGAGCTGTTTTTT.

This rearrangement joins TRBV27 to TRBJ2-1; D not certain. This CDR3 has 13 amino acids. Deletions cut 0 bases from V and 4 bases from J, with 4 bases between. CDR1 and CDR2 from the germline V gene are MNHEY and SMNVEV (reference sequence). Here the CDR3 DNA reads TGTGCCAGCAGTTTATCCCCGTACAATGAGCAGTTCTTC. Translating gives CASSLSPYNEQFF.

The chain recombines TRBV9 with TRBJ2-7, with D hard to call. Germline CDR1 and CDR2: SGDLS and YYNGEE. The length of the CDR3 is 14 residues. V was pared by 0 bases and J by 1 base, with 8 bases between. This CDR3 is CASSVDRGSYEQYF. The CDR3 DNA reads TGTGCCAGCAGCGTAGATCGAGGTTCCTACGAGCAGTACTTC.

J is TRBJ1-1 and V is TRBV7-2; D might be TRBD1 (6 bases). There are 14 residues in the CDR3. V was shortened by 5 bases and J by 3 bases, with 13 bases between the two germline ends. CDR1 SGHTA and CDR2 FQGNSA come from the germline V gene. The CDR3 region has the DNA TGTGCCAGCAGCCCCGGGGGGCTGGACACTGAAGCTTTCTTT. It codes for CASSPGGLDTEAFF.

The CDR3 region is CAWSGRRGHGDTEAFF. The DNA of the CDR3 is TGTGCCTGGAGTGGGCGCAGGGGGCATGGGGACACTGAAGCTTTCTTT. This chain links TRBV30 with TRBJ1-1; 8 bases are a match to TRBD1. Germline V lookup: CDR1 GTSNPN, CDR2 SVGIG (reference sequence). The CDR3 loop spans 16 amino acids. The J segment lost 3 bases and the V segment lost 1 base, leaving 10 bases of the junction unmatched.

The J gene is TRBJ1-4, the V gene TRBV4-3, with D perhaps TRBD1 (5 bases). V was shortened by 1 base and J by 7 bases, with 22 bases between the two germline ends. The CDR3 runs 18 residues. Germline V CDR1 and CDR2: LGHNA, YSLEER. The CDR3 is CASSQAEQELRYSEKLFF. The CDR3 DNA is TGCGCCAGCAGCCAAGCCGAACAGGAACTTCGCTATAGTGAAAAACTGTTTTTT.

This rearrangement joins TRBV5-5 to TRBJ1-5, with D unclear. This CDR3 contains 17 residues. Trimming left V 1 base short and J 4 bases short, with 18 bases between. Looked up from germline, CDR1 is SGHKS and CDR2 is YYEKEE (reference sequence). CDR3 loop: CASSLSSAAAGNQPQHF. CDR3 nucleotides: TGTGCCAGCAGCTTGTCTTCGGCGGCGGCGGGGAATCAGCCCCAGCATTTT.

The rearrangement links TRBV4-1 to TRBJ1-1; the match to TRBD1 covers 9 bases. This CDR3 is 15 amino acids long. The V segment lost 5 bases and the J segment 8 bases; nucleotides outside the gene matches: 12. Germline CDR1 is MGHRA and CDR2 is YSYEKL. CDR3 in amino acids: CASSEQRGQGHEAFF. CDR3 nucleotide sequence: TGCGCCAGCAGCGAACAAAGGGGACAGGGCCACGAAGCTTTCTTT.

This chain connects TRBV6-5 to TRBJ2-7; D is possibly TRBD1 or TRBD2 (5 bases each). Trimming removed 6 bases from V and 6 bases from J, with 18 bases in between. Germline lookup yields CDR1 MNHEY and CDR2 SVGAGI. CDR3 length equals 14 residues. This CDR3 is CASRPPGPPSEQYF. Here the CDR3 DNA reads TGTGCCAGCAGACCCCCGGGACCCCCCTCCGAGCAGTACTTC.

This chain uses TRBV19 with TRBJ1-5; D uncertain. The CDR3 is made up of 14 amino acids. V was pared by 3 bases and J by 1 base, with 7 bases between. Germline V CDR1 and CDR2: LNHDA, SQIVND (reference sequence). CDR3 coding DNA: TGTGCCAGTAGTATTAGTCAGAGCAATCAGCCCCAGCATTTT. The encoded protein is CASSISQSNQPQHF.

This sequence joins TRBV5-8 and TRBJ2-1, with TRBD2 identical over 11 bases. The length of the CDR3 is 16 residues. Germline loops: CDR1 SGHTS, CDR2 YDEGEE. Losses at the gene ends were 4 bases for V and 2 bases for J; bases not matched to a gene: 5. CDR3 loop: CASSGGTSGTYNEQFF. In nucleotides, the CDR3 is TGTGCCAGCAGCGGAGGGACTAGCGGCACCTACAATGAGCAGTTCTTC.

The gene calls are TRBV9 and TRBJ2-2, with D perhaps matching TRBD1 (5 bases). Germline V gene lookup returns CDR1 SGDLS and CDR2 YYNGEE. There are 16 residues in the CDR3. The ends were cut back, 0 bases at V and 5 bases at J, with 14 bases in the middle. This CDR3 reads CASSVGAGLGTGELFF. For the CDR3, the DNA is TGTGCCAGCAGCGTAGGAGCAGGGCTTGGAACCGGGGAGCTGTTTTTT. The full variable domain, in which reference TRBV9 and TRBJ2-2 provide the parts outside the CDR3, is DSGVTQTPKHLITATGQRVTLRCSPRSGDLSVYWYQQSLDQGLQFLIQYYNGEERAKGNILERFSAQQFPDLHSELNLSSLELGDSALYFCASSVGAGLGTGELFFGEGSRLTVL.

The chain carries TRBV6-5 and TRBJ1-4, with 9 positions matching TRBD1. The V gene's germline CDR1 is MNHEY and CDR2 SVGAGI. The CDR3 covers 15 residues. V trimming: 6 bases; J trimming: 8 bases; junction bases outside the gene matches: 10. In nucleotides, the CDR3 is TGTGCCAGCAGCCGTACAGGGGGCCCTGGGGAAAAACTGTTTTTT. Translation gives CASSRTGGPGEKLFF.

The chain combines TRBV19 with TRBJ1-5; D not certain. With 4 bases removed from V and 2 bases from J, the gap between germline ends came to 12 bases. Looked up from germline, CDR1 is LNHDA and CDR2 is SQIVND (reference sequence). The CDR3 consists of 15 residues. Written as DNA, the CDR3 is TGTGCCAGTAGTACGGGGATAAGGGGCAATCAGCCCCAGCATTTT. Translation gives CASSTGIRGNQPQHF.

The J gene is TRBJ1-1, the V gene TRBV20-1, with D unclear. Germline V lookup: CDR1 DFQATT, CDR2 SNEGSKA (reference sequence). The CDR3 totals 11 residues. With 5 bases removed from V and 4 bases from J, the gap between germline ends came to 8 bases. CDR3 sequence: CSAEGGTEAFF. In nucleotides, the CDR3 is TGCAGTGCTGAGGGAGGCACTGAAGCTTTCTTT.

The gene calls are TRBV6-6 and TRBJ2-2, with D perhaps matching TRBD2 (5 bases). V dropped 8 bases and J dropped 8 bases, with 15 bases sitting between them. The CDR3 is 13 residues long. Germline V gene sequence: CDR1 MNHNY, CDR2 SVGAGI (reference sequence). Here the CDR3 DNA reads TGTGCCAGCTCCTCAAACTCGGGGGGGGAGCTGTTTTTT. Translation gives CASSSNSGGELFF.

The count of this clone is one. V and J are TRBV10-3 and TRBJ2-1, with D possibly being TRBD1 or TRBD2 (6 bases each). Germline V gene lookup returns CDR1 ENHRY and CDR2 SYGVKD. The CDR3 has 13 amino acids. Trimming removed 3 bases at V and 6 bases at J, with 9 bases between. DNA of the CDR3: TGTGCCATCAGTGAAGGGGGGACCAATGAGCAGTTCTTC. It translates to CAISEGGTNEQFF.

This chain joins TRBV7-9 and TRBJ1-1; no definite D call. CDR1 SEHNR and CDR2 FQNEAQ come from the germline V gene (reference sequence). Trimming pared 6 bases from V and 8 bases from J, leaving 13 bases between. The CDR3 is 12 amino acids. In DNA form, the CDR3 reads TGTGCCAGCAGTAGCACGTCACTAGAAGCTTTCTTT. Amino acid sequence: CASSSTSLEAFF.

The count of this clone is one. The gene calls are TRBV4-1 and TRBJ2-7; no clear D gene. The V gene lost 1 base and the J gene lost 6 bases, with 22 bases spanning the gap. Germline V gene lookup returns CDR1 MGHRA and CDR2 YSYEKL. CDR3 length: 17 amino acids. CDR3: CASSQVDMGLRSGEQYF. The CDR3 region has the DNA TGCGCCAGCAGCCAAGTCGATATGGGTCTACGTTCAGGCGAGCAGTACTTC.

The J gene is TRBJ2-3, the V gene TRBV2; 7 bases map to TRBD2. V was pared by 2 bases and J by 1 base, with 6 bases of the junction left unmatched. The CDR3 is 16 amino acids. Per germline, CDR1 SNHLY and CDR2 FYNNEI. The CDR3 nucleotides read TGTGCCAGCAGTGAATTCGGGCTAGCGGGCACAGATACGCAGTATTTT. Translated: CASSEFGLAGTDTQYF.

The genes are TRBV5-8 and TRBJ2-7; 10 bases are shared with TRBD2. J gave up 6 bases and V 2 bases, and 8 bases lay outside the gene matches. CDR3 length: 15 amino acids. CDR1 is SGHTS and CDR2 is YDEGEE in the germline V gene. CDR3 loop: CASSFLAGVWGEQYF. CDR3 sequence (DNA): TGTGCCAGCAGCTTCCTAGCGGGAGTTTGGGGCGAGCAGTACTTC.

This chain uses TRBV9 with TRBJ2-5; unclear D gene. Trimming took 0 bases from V and 0 from J, leaving 9 bases between them. Germline lookup yields CDR1 SGDLS and CDR2 YYNGEE. The length of the CDR3 is 15 residues. CDR3 residues: CASSVASAYQETQYF. The CDR3 region has the DNA TGTGCCAGCAGCGTAGCTTCGGCTTACCAAGAGACCCAGTACTTC.

This clone qualifies as medium-sized (0.01 to 0.1%). The rearrangement uses TRBV2 and TRBJ2-1, with 8 bases lining up with TRBD1. V shed 0 bases and J 6 bases; nucleotides not matched to a gene: 16. The CDR3 is made up of 19 amino acids. CDR1 and CDR2 (germline): SNHLY, FYNNEI. This CDR3 is CASSEAGQGRSLNPNEQFF. The CDR3 coding sequence is TGTGCCAGCAGTGAAGCTGGACAGGGCAGGTCCTTGAATCCCAATGAGCAGTTCTTC.

This rearrangement joins TRBV3-1 (or the pseudogene TRBV3-2) to TRBJ1-1; 7 bases match TRBD1. The V gene end was trimmed by 3 bases and the J gene end by 5 bases; junction bases not matched to a gene: 6. Germline V CDR1 and CDR2: LGHDT, YNNKEL (reference sequence). The CDR3 length is 14 residues. This CDR3 reads CASSQTGRSTEAFF. The CDR3 DNA sequence: TGTGCCAGCAGCCAGACAGGGAGAAGTACTGAAGCTTTCTTT.

V gene TRBV12-5 combines with J gene TRBJ2-1, with D possibly matching TRBD2 (5 bases). Germline values: CDR1 LGHNT, CDR2 FRNRAP. The CDR3 is 14 amino acids. Trimming left V 4 bases short and J 5 bases short, with 12 bases between. CDR3 DNA sequence: TGTGCTAGTGGTTCCGGGATTGGGCACAATGAGCAGTTCTTC. Protein product: CASGSGIGHNEQFF.

The J gene is TRBJ1-6, the V gene TRBV27; 8 positions agree with TRBD1. This CDR3 has 18 amino acids. The V gene's germline CDR1 is MNHEY and CDR2 SMNVEV (reference sequence). After removal of 5 bases from V and 10 bases from J, the junction contained 19 bases not matched to a gene. The DNA for the CDR3 is TGTGCCAGCAGTACGCAATTCTCCTTGACAGGGGAGGACTCACCCCTCCACTTT. Protein product: CASSTQFSLTGEDSPLHF.

This chain links TRBV6-5 with TRBJ2-3; D call uncertain. The germline CDR1 and CDR2 sequences are MNHEY and SVGAGI. Trimming cost V 0 bases and J 2 bases, with 9 bases left between them. CDR3 length: 15 amino acids. The CDR3 loop is CASSYSGSYTDTQYF. CDR3 nucleotide sequence: TGTGCCAGCAGTTACTCTGGCAGCTACACAGATACGCAGTATTTT.